The clone carrying this T cell receptor beta chain has a single count. These data originate in a study of blood T cell repertoires in COVID-19. Sequencing was performed with immunoSEQ multiplex PCR; in TCRdb, only in-frame clones are kept and a portion is missing. The repertoire holds 250,000 or so clones, with just under 90% as singletons. Trimming pared 3 bases from V and 4 bases from J, leaving 10 bases between. The length of the CDR3 is 14 residues. Germline V lookup: CDR1 MNHEY, CDR2 SVGAGI. The receptor was isolated from a man younger than 40 with COVID-19, enrolled during active disease. The rearrangement joins TRBV6-5 to TRBJ2-1; a weak D match, TRBD2 (5 bases). Sequenced material: peripheral blood. CDR3 sequence: CASSYRGGYNEQFF. CDR3 sequence (DNA): TGTGCCAGCAGTTATCGAGGAGGATACAATGAGCAGTTCTTC.